A single sample is the source of the 27 T cell receptor beta chains below, sequenced in a study of blood T cell repertoires in COVID-19 (dated by TCRdb to the early 2020s). Receptor amplification or capture employed the immunoSEQ multiplex PCR assay. The source is immuneACCESS, and TCRdb retained only in-frame sequences with V and J called. Part of the clones is not carried over; for the studies checked, unresolved V genes explain less than half of this, and the remainder is unexplained. This sample comprises about 180,000 clones, approximately 80% of them detected only once. Roughly a sixth of the sample comes from the top ten. Sequencing input: PBMCs or T cells enriched from blood (not recorded which). Every receptor here comes from a woman in her 50s who had recovered from COVID-19.

The rearrangement joins TRBV10-3 to TRBJ2-2; tentative D call: TRBD2 (6 bases). The length of the CDR3 is 16 residues. Between the trimmed V and J ends, which lost 4 bases and 0 bases, there was a span of 12 bases. The germline V gene encodes CDR1 ENHRY and CDR2 SYGVKD. CDR3 loop: CAISGLTSSNTGELFF. The CDR3, as DNA: TGTGCCATCAGTGGGTTAACTAGCTCGAACACCGGGGAGCTGTTTTTT.

V and J are TRBV28 and TRBJ1-5; perhaps TRBD1 as D (5 bases). V lost 5 bases and J 4 bases, leaving 15 bases between the germline ends. CDR3 length: 15 residues. Germline V gene sequence: CDR1 MDHEN, CDR2 SYDVKM. The CDR3 sequence: CASSGARVGNQPQHF. The CDR3 DNA follows: TGTGCCAGCAGTGGGGCCAGGGTTGGAAATCAGCCCCAGCATTTT.

The chain links TRBV19 to TRBJ1-5, with D possibly matching TRBD1 (6 bases). Germline-derived CDR1 and CDR2 are LNHDA and SQIVND (reference sequence). V lost 4 bases to trimming and J lost 10 bases, with 11 bases between them. The CDR3 is 12 amino acids. The DNA of the CDR3 is TGTGCCAGTAGTAGGACAGATTTCCCCCAGCATTTT. This gives the protein CASSRTDFPQHF.

V is TRBV27 and J is TRBJ2-1; D might be TRBD2 (7 bases). Germline V gene lookup returns CDR1 MNHEY and CDR2 SMNVEV (reference sequence). This CDR3 region has 13 residues. The V end lost 0 bases, the J end lost 9 bases, and 9 bases lay between the germline ends. CDR3: CASSLSAGAEQFF. In nucleotides, the CDR3 is TGTGCCAGCAGTTTATCCGCGGGGGCTGAGCAGTTCTTC.

The chain recombines TRBV9 with TRBJ1-1; 8 nucleotides match TRBD1. The CDR3 extends over 14 amino acids. With V trimmed by 4 bases and J by 4 bases, 6 bases remained unmatched. In germline, CDR1 is SGDLS, CDR2 YYNGEE. The CDR3 DNA sequence: TGTGCCAGCAGCCATACTACAGGGGGCACTGAAGCTTTCTTT. Translating gives CASSHTTGGTEAFF.

The rearrangement uses TRBV12-1 and TRBJ2-1; the D segment call TRBD1 is taken from the table without a DNA check. TRBV12-1 represents a pseudogene. The CDR3 runs 11 residues. CDR3 DNA sequence: TGTGCCAGCAGCTGGGCGAATGAGCAGTTCTTC. It is translated as CASSWANEQFF.

Points on this clone: The junction departs from germline at one end; a sequencing error may be responsible. V is TRBV18 and J is TRBJ1-5; D is possibly TRBD1 (5 bases). Germline lookup yields CDR1 KGHSH and CDR2 LQKENI. The CDR3 runs 18 residues. In nucleotides, the CDR3 is TGTGCCAGCTCCCCCACCGGTGGGGCGGGCGGGAGCAGTCAGCCCCAGCATTTT. It is translated as CASSPTGGAGGSSQPQHF.

The chain combines TRBV10-3 with TRBJ2-7, with 10 bases lining up with TRBD2. The V gene end was trimmed by 6 bases and the J gene end by 3 bases; junction bases not matched to a gene: 5. There are 14 residues in the CDR3. CDR1 is ENHRY, CDR2 SYGVKD, per germline. CDR3 bases: TGTGCCATCAGCCCCGGGACTAGCGTCTACGAGCAGTACTTC. It codes for CAISPGTSVYEQYF.

The chain employs TRBV18 and TRBJ2-1; 7 positions match TRBD2. The CDR3 has 12 residues. With V trimmed by 2 bases and J by 13 bases, 5 bases remained unmatched. Per germline, CDR1 KGHSH and CDR2 LQKENI. CDR3 bases: TGTGCCAGCTCACCAGAGGGACTATATCAGTTCTTC. It is translated as CASSPEGLYQFF.

The chain recombines TRBV4-2 with TRBJ1-3; D uncertain. Trimming removed 0 bases at V and 0 bases at J, with 12 bases between. CDR1 and CDR2 (germline): LGHNA, YNFKEQ. The CDR3 runs 17 residues. CDR3 sequence (DNA): TGTGCCAGCAGCCAAGACCCCCAGCGGACCTCTGGAAACACCATATATTTT. Its protein is CASSQDPQRTSGNTIYF.

The chain is built from TRBV7-2 and TRBJ2-7; D uncertain. The CDR3 length is 13 residues. The germline V and J ends were trimmed by 3 bases and 4 bases, with 10 bases remaining between them. Germline V gene data show CDR1 as SGHTA and CDR2 as FQGNSA. The CDR3 is CASSFFRDYEQYF. For the CDR3, the DNA is TGTGCCAGCAGCTTTTTTCGCGATTACGAGCAGTACTTC.

About this clone itself: Other DNA sequences in this specimen translate into the identical CDR3. The chain recombines TRBV3-1 (or the pseudogene TRBV3-2) with TRBJ2-2; TRBD2 matches at 7 bases. CDR1 and CDR2 (germline): LGHDT, YNNKEL (reference sequence). This CDR3 spans 15 amino acids. The J segment lost 3 bases and the V segment lost 4 bases, leaving 5 bases of the junction unmatched. CDR3 nucleotide sequence: TGTGCCAGCAGCCCGAATAGCGGGTACACCGGGGAGCTGTTTTTT. Its protein is CASSPNSGYTGELFF.

J is TRBJ1-2 and V is TRBV19, with D tentatively TRBD1 (6 bases). The CDR3 is 13 amino acids. Germline CDR1 and CDR2: LNHDA and SQIVND (reference sequence). The V end was cut by 7 bases, the J end by 4 bases, with 13 bases between. CDR3 nucleotide sequence: TGTGCCAGTAACTCGGACAGCGGCTATGGCTACACCTTC. Protein sequence: CASNSDSGYGYTF. Variable domain in full (rest from reference TRBV19 and TRBJ1-2): DGGITQSPKYLFRKEGQNVTLSCEQNLNHDAMYWYRQDPGQGLRLIYYSQIVNDFQKGDIAEGYSVSREKKESFPLTVTSAQKNPTAFYLCASNSDSGYGYTFGSGTRLTVV.

The chain recombines TRBV5-4 with TRBJ1-1; TRBD1 matches 9 bases. Looked up from germline, CDR1 is SGHNT and CDR2 is YYREEE (reference sequence). After removal of 9 bases from V and 7 bases from J, the junction contained 10 bases not matched to a gene. The CDR3 runs 13 residues. CDR3 sequence (DNA): TGTGCCATGAAACCGGGACAGGGATTTGAAGCTTTCTTT. Translating gives CAMKPGQGFEAFF.

The genes are TRBV18 and TRBJ1-1, with D unresolved. Trimming removed 3 bases from V and 5 bases from J, with 7 bases in between. CDR3 length: 12 amino acids. Per germline, CDR1 KGHSH and CDR2 LQKENI. This CDR3 is CASSPTGTEAFF. The CDR3, as DNA: TGTGCCAGCTCACCTACGGGGACTGAAGCTTTCTTT.

DNA for the CDR3: TGTGCCAGCAGCCAAGAAAGGGCAGGGGGAGCCCATTACAATGAGCAGTTCTTC. Translation gives CASSQERAGGAHYNEQFF. The rearrangement joins TRBV3-1 (or the pseudogene TRBV3-2) to TRBJ2-1; 7 bases map to TRBD1. The CDR3 is 18 amino acids. From germline, CDR1 is LGHDT and CDR2 YNNKEL (reference sequence). J was trimmed by 4 bases and V by 0 bases; bases with no gene match: 12.

This clone was seen only once. The chain is built from TRBV4-3 and TRBJ2-3; 8 positions agree with TRBD1. Trimming removed 2 bases from V and 2 bases from J; junction bases left unmatched: 9. The germline CDR1 and CDR2 sequences are LGHNA and YSLEER. CDR3 size: 17 residues. The CDR3 region is CASSQTFTGGNTDTQYF. The CDR3 bases are TGCGCCAGCAGCCAAACCTTTACAGGGGGGAACACAGATACGCAGTATTTT.

The chain recombines TRBV6-6 with TRBJ1-4; 10 nucleotides line up with TRBD1. Unmatched junction bases numbered 4, after V lost 6 bases and J lost 0 bases. Germline-derived CDR1 and CDR2 are MNHNY and SVGAGI (reference sequence). The CDR3 sequence is 16 residues long. This chain's CDR3 is CASRPDRGTTNEKLFF. The CDR3 DNA is TGTGCCAGCAGACCGGACAGGGGGACAACTAATGAAAAACTGTTTTTT.

V gene TRBV6-6 combines with J gene TRBJ1-2, with 12 bases lining up with TRBD1. The V gene's germline CDR1 is MNHNY and CDR2 SVGAGI (reference sequence). V lost 5 bases, J lost 3 bases, and 7 bases stayed unmatched. The CDR3 is made up of 16 amino acids. The DNA for the CDR3 is TGTGCCAGCAGTCGCCGGGACAGGGGGCGCGACTATGGCTACACCTTC. Protein: CASSRRDRGRDYGYTF.

CDR3 in DNA: TGTGCCAGCAGCTTAACAGCGCGGGGACAGCCCCAGCATTTT. It yields the protein CASSLTARGQPQHF. The V gene is TRBV7-2, the J gene TRBJ1-5, with D unclear. V gave up 2 bases and J gave up 7 bases, with 12 bases separating them. Germline V gene data show CDR1 as SGHTA and CDR2 as FQGNSA. The CDR3 consists of 14 residues.

V and J are TRBV3-1 (or the pseudogene TRBV3-2) and TRBJ2-7; 8 bases map to TRBD2. This CDR3 comprises 15 residues. CDR1 is LGHDT and CDR2 is YNNKEL in the germline V gene (reference sequence). Germline trimming cut 4 bases from V and 7 bases from J; bases unmatched to any gene: 12. The CDR3 here is CASSPTSGPGREQYF. DNA of the CDR3: TGTGCCAGCAGCCCCACTAGCGGCCCTGGGAGGGAGCAGTACTTC.

The rearrangement uses TRBV7-9 and TRBJ1-1; tentative D call: TRBD1 (6 bases). The CDR3 loop spans 12 amino acids. Germline V gene sequence: CDR1 SEHNR, CDR2 FQNEAQ (reference sequence). Trimming shortened V by 2 bases and J by 9 bases, and 10 bases separated the two germline ends. CDR3 amino acids: CASSLPDSQAFF. The CDR3 DNA is TGTGCCAGCAGCTTACCGGACAGCCAAGCTTTCTTT.

This sequence joins TRBV11-2 and TRBJ2-7, with D perhaps matching TRBD2 (5 bases). The ends were cut back, 0 bases at V and 2 bases at J, with 11 bases in the middle. Germline assignment: CDR1 SGHAT and CDR2 FQNNGV. The CDR3 spans 15 residues. CDR3 sequence (DNA): TGTGCCAGCAGCTTAGATAGTGGGAGCCCCTACGAGCAGTACTTC. Encoded protein: CASSLDSGSPYEQYF.

V and J are TRBV15 and TRBJ2-1; 8 positions match TRBD2. V lost 5 bases and J lost 7; bases outside the gene matches: 7. Germline assignment: CDR1 LNHNV and CDR2 YYDKDF (reference sequence). The CDR3 runs to 14 residues. DNA for the CDR3: TGTGCCACCAGCCCGCGACTAGCGAGGAATGAGCAGTTCTTC. Translated, it gives CATSPRLARNEQFF. Combining the CDR3 with reference TRBV15 and TRBJ2-1 gives the whole variable domain DAMVIQNPRYQVTQFGKPVTLSCSQTLNHNVMYWYQQKSSQAPKLLFHYYDKDFNNEADTPDNFQSRRPNTSFCFLDIRSPGLGDTAMYLCATSPRLARNEQFFGPGTRLTVL.

This sequence joins TRBV6-5 and TRBJ1-2; 10 positions match TRBD1. The trim removed 2 bases at V and 4 bases at J, leaving 1 base unmatched. CDR1 is MNHEY, CDR2 SVGAGI, per germline. CDR3 size: 14 residues. The CDR3 loop reads CASSYGTGVYGYTF. Here the CDR3 DNA reads TGTGCCAGCAGTTACGGGACAGGGGTCTATGGCTACACCTTC.

The rearrangement links TRBV6-5 to TRBJ2-2; 9 nucleotides align to TRBD1. The CDR3 consists of 15 residues. Trimming cost V 6 bases and J 0 bases; bases outside gene matches: 2. CDR1 is MNHEY, CDR2 SVGAGI, per germline. In DNA, the CDR3 is TGTGCCAGCAGGTGGGACAGGGCGAACACCGGGGAGCTGTTTTTT. It specifies CASRWDRANTGELFF.

The V and J genes are TRBV11-2 and TRBJ1-2; D remains ambiguous. Germline-derived CDR1 and CDR2 are SGHAT and FQNNGV. Trimming took 5 bases from V and 5 from J, leaving 15 bases between them. The CDR3 extends over 14 amino acids. This chain's CDR3 is CASSPRVRRYGYTF. CDR3 DNA: TGTGCCAGCAGCCCGCGGGTGAGGAGGTATGGCTACACCTTC.